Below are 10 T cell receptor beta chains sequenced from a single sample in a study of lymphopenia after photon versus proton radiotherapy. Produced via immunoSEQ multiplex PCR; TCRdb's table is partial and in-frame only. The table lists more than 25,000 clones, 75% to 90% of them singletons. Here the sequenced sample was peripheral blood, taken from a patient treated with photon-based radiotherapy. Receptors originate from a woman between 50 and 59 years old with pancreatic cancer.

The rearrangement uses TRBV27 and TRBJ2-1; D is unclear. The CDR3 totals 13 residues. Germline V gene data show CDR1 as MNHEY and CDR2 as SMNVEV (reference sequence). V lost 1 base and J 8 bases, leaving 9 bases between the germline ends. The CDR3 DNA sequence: TGTGCCAGCAGTTTATACCGTGACCATGAGCAGTTCTTC. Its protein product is CASSLYRDHEQFF.

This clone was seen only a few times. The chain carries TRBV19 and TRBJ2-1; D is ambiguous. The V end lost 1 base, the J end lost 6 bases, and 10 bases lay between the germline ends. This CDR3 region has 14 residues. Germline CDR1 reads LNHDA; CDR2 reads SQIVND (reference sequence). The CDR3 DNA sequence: TGTGCCAGTAGTATAGGGTTTCAAGGCAATGAGCAGTTCTTC. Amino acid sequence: CASSIGFQGNEQFF.

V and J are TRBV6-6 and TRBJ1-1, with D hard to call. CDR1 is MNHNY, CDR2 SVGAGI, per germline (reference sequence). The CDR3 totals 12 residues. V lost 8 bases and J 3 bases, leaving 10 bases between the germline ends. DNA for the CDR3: TGTGCCAGCCAGGCGGAAGACACTGAAGCTTTCTTT. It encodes CASQAEDTEAFF.

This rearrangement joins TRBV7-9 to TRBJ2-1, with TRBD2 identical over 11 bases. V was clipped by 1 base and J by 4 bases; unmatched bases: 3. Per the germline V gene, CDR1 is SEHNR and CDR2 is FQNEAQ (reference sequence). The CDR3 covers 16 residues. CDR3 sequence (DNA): TGTGCCAGCAGCTTAGTTGGGACTAGCGGTTACAATGAGCAGTTCTTC. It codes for CASSLVGTSGYNEQFF.

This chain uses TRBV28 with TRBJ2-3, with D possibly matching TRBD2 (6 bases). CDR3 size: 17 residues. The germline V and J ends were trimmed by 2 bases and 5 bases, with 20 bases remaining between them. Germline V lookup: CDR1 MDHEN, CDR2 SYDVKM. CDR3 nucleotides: TGTGCCAGCAGTTTAGAGGCGGGACGGACCCCAGGAGATACGCAGTATTTT. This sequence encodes CASSLEAGRTPGDTQYF.

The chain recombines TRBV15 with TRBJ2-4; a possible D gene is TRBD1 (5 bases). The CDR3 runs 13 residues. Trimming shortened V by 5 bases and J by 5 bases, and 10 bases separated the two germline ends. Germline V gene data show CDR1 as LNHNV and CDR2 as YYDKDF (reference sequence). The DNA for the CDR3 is TGTGCCACCAGCCCAGGGCAGCAAAACATTCAGTACTTC. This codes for CATSPGQQNIQYF.

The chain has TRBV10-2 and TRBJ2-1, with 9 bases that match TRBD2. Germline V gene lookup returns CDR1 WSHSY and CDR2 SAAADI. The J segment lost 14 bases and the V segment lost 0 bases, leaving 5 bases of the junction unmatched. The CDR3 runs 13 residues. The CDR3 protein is CASSESGLAGKFF. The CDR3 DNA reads TGCGCCAGCAGTGAGTCGGGGCTAGCGGGGAAGTTCTTC.

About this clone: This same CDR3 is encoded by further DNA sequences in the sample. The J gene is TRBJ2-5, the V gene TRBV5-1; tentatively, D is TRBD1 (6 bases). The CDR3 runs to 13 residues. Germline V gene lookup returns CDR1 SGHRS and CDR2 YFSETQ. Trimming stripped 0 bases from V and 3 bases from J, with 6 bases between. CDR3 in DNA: TGCGCCAGCAGCTTGGGGACAGAAGAGACCCAGTACTTC. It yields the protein CASSLGTEETQYF. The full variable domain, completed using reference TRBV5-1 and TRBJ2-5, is KAGVTQTPRYLIKTRGQQVTLSCSPISGHRSVSWYQQTPGQGLQFLFEYFSETQRNKGNFPGRFSGRQFSNSRSEMNVSTLELGDSALYLCASSLGTEETQYFGPGTRLLVL.

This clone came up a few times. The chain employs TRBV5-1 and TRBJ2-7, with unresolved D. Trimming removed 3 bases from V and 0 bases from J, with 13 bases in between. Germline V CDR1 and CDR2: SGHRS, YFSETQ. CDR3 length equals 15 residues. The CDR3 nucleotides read TGCGCCAGCAGCTCCCCAGATGTCAACTCCTACGAGCAGTACTTC. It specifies CASSSPDVNSYEQYF. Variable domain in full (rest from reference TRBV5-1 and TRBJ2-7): KAGVTQTPRYLIKTRGQQVTLSCSPISGHRSVSWYQQTPGQGLQFLFEYFSETQRNKGNFPGRFSGRQFSNSRSEMNVSTLELGDSALYLCASSSPDVNSYEQYFGPGTRLTVT.

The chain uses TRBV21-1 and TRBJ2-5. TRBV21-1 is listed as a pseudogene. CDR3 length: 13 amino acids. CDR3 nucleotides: TGTGCCAGCAGCAGTCGGACCCAAGAGACCCAGTACTTC. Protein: CASSSRTQETQYF.